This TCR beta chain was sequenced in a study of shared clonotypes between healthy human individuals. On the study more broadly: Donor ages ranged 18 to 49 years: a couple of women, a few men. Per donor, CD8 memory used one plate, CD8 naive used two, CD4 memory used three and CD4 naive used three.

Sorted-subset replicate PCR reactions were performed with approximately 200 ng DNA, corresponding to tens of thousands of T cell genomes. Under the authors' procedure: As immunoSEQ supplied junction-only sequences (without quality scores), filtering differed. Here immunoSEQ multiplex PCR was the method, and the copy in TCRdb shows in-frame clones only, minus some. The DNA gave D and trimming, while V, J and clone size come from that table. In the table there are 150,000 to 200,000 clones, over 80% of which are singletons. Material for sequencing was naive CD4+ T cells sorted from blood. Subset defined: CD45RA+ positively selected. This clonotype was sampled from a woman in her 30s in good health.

The CDR3 reads CASSYSGGLGTDTQYF. DNA of the CDR3: TGTGCCAGCAGTTATTCGGGAGGATTGGGAACAGATACGCAGTATTTT. This chain links TRBV6-5 with TRBJ2-3, with 7 bases that match TRBD2. This CDR3 comprises 16 residues. J was trimmed by 3 bases and V by 3 bases; bases with no gene match: 9. Per the germline V gene, CDR1 is MNHEY and CDR2 is SVGAGI.